These 24 T cell receptor beta chains originate from one sample sequenced in a study of cytomegalovirus exposure and HLA in healthy donors. This PCR relied on a set of 60 Vbeta primers and 13 Jbeta primers. Produced via immunoSEQ multiplex PCR; TCRdb's table is partial and in-frame only. The sample yields 150,000 to 200,000 clones, almost 85% seen once. The sequenced material came from PBMCs. Every receptor here comes from a girl aged 5-17 years in good health and CMV-seropositive.

V and J are TRBV4-1 and TRBJ2-7; no reliable D call. CDR1 and CDR2 (germline): MGHRA, YSYEKL. The V gene lost 1 base and the J gene lost 5 bases, with 12 bases spanning the gap. This CDR3 contains 14 residues. The CDR3 DNA reads as TGCGCCAGCAGCCAAGTGCCAGGTATCCACGAGCAGTACTTC. Its protein product is CASSQVPGIHEQYF.

CDR3 bases: TGCGCCAGCAGCCAAGAACGGGACACCTTGTTAGCTAACTATGGCTACACCTTC. As protein: CASSQERDTLLANYGYTF. This chain joins TRBV4-1 and TRBJ1-2; D is possibly TRBD1 (6 bases). Germline-derived CDR1 and CDR2 are MGHRA and YSYEKL. This CDR3 contains 18 residues. Trimming cost V 0 bases and J 0 bases, with 17 bases left between them.

The CDR3 region has the DNA TGCGCCAGCAGCCTCGGGACTTCCCTCTACGAGCAGTACTTC. Translating it yields CASSLGTSLYEQYF. This chain joins TRBV5-1 and TRBJ2-7; D possibly corresponds to TRBD2 (6 bases). The V end lost 4 bases, the J end lost 3 bases, and 14 bases lay between the germline ends. Germline V gene lookup returns CDR1 SGHRS and CDR2 YFSETQ. The CDR3 totals 14 residues.

V is TRBV5-6 and J is TRBJ2-1; no definite D call. The CDR3 extends over 13 amino acids. The germline CDR1 and CDR2 sequences are SGHDT and YYEEEE. V was shortened by 1 base and J by 4 bases, with 6 bases between the two germline ends. The CDR3 bases are TGTGCCAGCAGCTTGACTCTTTACAATGAGCAGTTCTTC. Its translation: CASSLTLYNEQFF.

This rearrangement joins TRBV15 to TRBJ1-1; 12 bases map to TRBD1. Germline V CDR1 and CDR2: LNHNV, YYDKDF (reference sequence). The CDR3 has 19 amino acids. V gave up 0 bases and J gave up 2 bases; unmatched junction bases: 10. DNA of the CDR3: TGTGCCACCAGCAGAGATCACCGGGACAGGGGGCGTAGAAACACTGAAGCTTTCTTT. As protein: CATSRDHRDRGRRNTEAFF.

The rearrangement uses TRBV9 and TRBJ2-7; a possible D gene is TRBD1 (6 bases). The CDR3 extends over 15 amino acids. CDR1 and CDR2 from the germline V gene are SGDLS and YYNGEE. V was trimmed by 7 bases and J by 0 bases, leaving 17 bases between them. CDR3 amino acids: CASPDPRGSSYEQYF. CDR3 coding DNA: TGTGCCAGCCCCGACCCCAGGGGAAGCTCCTACGAGCAGTACTTC.

The chain joins TRBV5-8 to TRBJ1-2; D might be TRBD1 (6 bases). The V gene lost 0 bases and the J gene lost 8 bases, with 20 bases spanning the gap. The germline V gene has CDR1 SGHTS and CDR2 YDEGEE. The CDR3 spans 16 residues. The CDR3 nucleotides read TGTGCCAGCAGCTTGGCGGGGGGCAGGCCCTCGTGGGGCTACACCTTC. Translation gives CASSLAGGRPSWGYTF.

The chain carries TRBV7-6 and TRBJ2-3; D possibly corresponds to TRBD2 (6 bases). The V and J ends lost 0 bases and 2 bases respectively, with 12 bases between them. Germline values: CDR1 SGHVS, CDR2 FNYEAQ. CDR3 length equals 16 residues. The CDR3 is CASSLAPRGYTDTQYF. The CDR3 DNA follows: TGTGCCAGCAGCTTAGCCCCGCGGGGTTACACAGATACGCAGTATTTT.

The chain recombines TRBV29-1 with TRBJ1-2; 8 nucleotides agree with TRBD1. V lost 5 bases, J lost 1 base, and 6 bases stayed unmatched. Germline V lookup: CDR1 SQVTM, CDR2 ANQGSEA. This CDR3 contains 14 residues. CDR3 sequence (DNA): TGCAGCGTTACGCAGGGGGCGATTAACTATGGCTACACCTTC. This translates into CSVTQGAINYGYTF.

The chain joins TRBV13 to TRBJ1-6; no firm D call. CDR3 size: 13 residues. Germline assignment: CDR1 PRHDT and CDR2 FYEKMQ (reference sequence). Trimming took 7 bases from V and 3 from J, leaving 7 bases between them. CDR3 sequence: CASKQIYNSPLHF. The CDR3 region has the DNA TGTGCCAGCAAACAAATCTATAATTCACCCCTCCACTTT. The full variable domain, rest sourced from reference TRBV13 and TRBJ1-6, is AAGVIQSPRHLIKEKRETATLKCYPIPRHDTVYWYQQGPGQDPQFLISFYEKMQSDKGSIPDRFSAQQFSDYHSELNMSSLELGDSALYFCASKQIYNSPLHFGNGTRLTVT.

The J gene is TRBJ1-2, the V gene TRBV7-8; no reliable D call. V dropped 3 bases and J dropped 0 bases, with 11 bases sitting between them. The germline V gene encodes CDR1 SGHVS and CDR2 FQNEAQ. The CDR3 is 15 residues long. The CDR3 nucleotides read TGTGCCAGCAGCTTTCAGGTCGAGCCTAACTATGGCTACACCTTC. Its protein product is CASSFQVEPNYGYTF.

The chain links TRBV27 to TRBJ2-7, with 7 nucleotides matching TRBD2. Germline V lookup: CDR1 MNHEY, CDR2 SMNVEV (reference sequence). J was trimmed by 3 bases and V by 7 bases; bases with no gene match: 6. The CDR3 covers 13 residues. The CDR3 loop reads CASNPGGSYEQYF. The CDR3 region has the DNA TGTGCCAGCAACCCGGGGGGTAGCTACGAGCAGTACTTC.

On this clone itself: Other DNA sequences in the same sample also yield this CDR3. The chain recombines TRBV2 with TRBJ2-7; unclear D gene. V was shortened by 7 bases and J by 4 bases, with 8 bases between the two germline ends. Germline V gene data show CDR1 as SNHLY and CDR2 as FYNNEI. The CDR3 is made up of 11 amino acids. The CDR3 reads CASTLSYEQYF. The DNA for the CDR3 is TGTGCCAGCACTCTCAGTTACGAGCAGTACTTC.

J is TRBJ2-7 and V is TRBV4-1; a weak D match, TRBD1 (7 bases). CDR1 is MGHRA and CDR2 is YSYEKL in the germline V gene. The V gene lost 3 bases and the J gene lost 0 bases, with 12 bases spanning the gap. The CDR3 runs 15 residues. The chain's CDR3 is CASSHGGGDSYEQYF. CDR3 sequence (DNA): TGCGCCAGCAGCCACGGAGGGGGCGACTCCTACGAGCAGTACTTC.

V gene TRBV6-1 combines with J gene TRBJ1-6; a possible D gene is TRBD1 (6 bases). The V and J ends lost 6 bases and 5 bases respectively, with 11 bases between them. The length of the CDR3 is 14 residues. Germline V gene lookup returns CDR1 MNHNS and CDR2 SASEGT. This CDR3 is CASRTDSNNSPLHF. The CDR3 nucleotides read TGTGCCAGCAGGACGGACAGCAATAATTCACCCCTCCACTTT.

V gene TRBV5-6 combines with J gene TRBJ2-3; 13 bases agree with TRBD2. The junction had 6 bases not matched to a gene; V was cut back by 0 bases and J by 2 bases. Germline V gene sequence: CDR1 SGHDT, CDR2 YYEEEE. The CDR3 spans 18 residues. CDR3 nucleotides: TGTGCCAGCAGCTTGGGAGGGACTAGCGGGGTCACCACAGATACGCAGTATTTT. It translates to CASSLGGTSGVTTDTQYF.

The V and J genes are TRBV12-5 and TRBJ2-5, with 13 nucleotides matching TRBD2. V was pared by 3 bases and J by 5 bases, with 9 bases of the junction left unmatched. The CDR3 is 17 amino acids. Germline assignment: CDR1 LGHNT and CDR2 FRNRAP. The CDR3 nucleotides are TGTGCTAGTGGTTTCAAAGGACTAGCGGGGGCCTCTGAGACCCAGTACTTC. This codes for CASGFKGLAGASETQYF.

The V and J genes are TRBV12-5 and TRBJ1-6; D is ambiguous. The CDR3 loop spans 18 amino acids. Germline-derived CDR1 and CDR2 are LGHNT and FRNRAP. V was trimmed by 3 bases and J by 7 bases, leaving 22 bases between them. The CDR3 coding sequence is TGTGCTAGTGGTTTTAAAGGACTAGGGAAGGGAATGAATTCACCCCTCCACTTT. It yields the protein CASGFKGLGKGMNSPLHF.

This clone has only a few counts. The chain recombines TRBV7-2 with TRBJ1-2; maybe TRBD1 (6 bases). V was clipped by 6 bases and J by 7 bases, with 15 bases between them. CDR3 length: 13 amino acids. Per germline, CDR1 SGHTA and CDR2 FQGNSA. CDR3 region: CASSPTGLGGYTF. The CDR3 coding sequence is TGTGCCAGCAGTCCTACAGGGTTAGGTGGCTACACCTTC.

The chain carries TRBV19 and TRBJ2-7; D remains ambiguous. The V gene lost 3 bases and the J gene lost 0 bases, with 12 bases spanning the gap. CDR1 and CDR2 from the germline V gene are LNHDA and SQIVND (reference sequence). The CDR3 has 15 amino acids. CDR3 sequence reads: CASSMSPSGSYEQYF. In DNA form, the CDR3 reads TGTGCCAGTAGTATGTCGCCGAGTGGCTCCTACGAGCAGTACTTC.

CDR3 bases: TGTGCCAGCAGTGAACGACCGATGTGGGGCCAGAGCTCCTATAATTCACCCCTCCACTTT. Protein product: CASSERPMWGQSSYNSPLHF. V usage is TRBV6-1 and J usage is TRBJ1-6; possible D gene TRBD1, 5 bases. Per the germline V gene, CDR1 is MNHNS and CDR2 is SASEGT. Trimming left V 2 bases short and J 0 bases short, with 20 bases between. The CDR3 covers 20 residues.

This rearrangement joins TRBV27 to TRBJ1-1, with 9 bases lining up with TRBD1. This CDR3 region has 14 residues. In germline, CDR1 is MNHEY, CDR2 SMNVEV (reference sequence). The V and J ends lost 5 bases and 7 bases, in that order; junction bases with no gene match: 8. Here the CDR3 DNA reads TGTGCCAGCAGTCTGGACAGGGGAAGGGTTGAAGCTTTCTTT. It specifies CASSLDRGRVEAFF.

This clone was seen only once. The rearrangement uses TRBV6-5 and TRBJ2-7; possibly TRBD1 for D (5 bases). In germline, CDR1 is MNHEY, CDR2 SVGAGI. The CDR3 is made up of 16 amino acids. The ends were cut back, 0 bases at V and 0 bases at J, with 12 bases in the middle. This CDR3 is CASSYSKGKDSYEQYF. In DNA, the CDR3 is TGTGCCAGCAGTTACTCGAAGGGGAAGGACTCCTACGAGCAGTACTTC.

V usage is TRBV9 and J usage is TRBJ2-1, with TRBD2 matching 9 bases. The CDR3 totals 15 residues. Germline CDR1 reads SGDLS; CDR2 reads YYNGEE. V dropped 0 bases and J dropped 6; count of bases not matched to a gene: 4. For the CDR3, the DNA is TGTGCCAGCAGCGTAGTAGGGACTAGCATCAATGAGCAGTTCTTC. As protein: CASSVVGTSINEQFF.